Following are 9 T cell receptor beta chains from one sample sequenced in a study of blood T cell repertoires in COVID-19 (dated by TCRdb to about 2020). Libraries were made using the immunoSEQ multiplex PCR assay. Sourced from immuneACCESS, this table was stored by TCRdb with only in-frame sequences that have V and J called. A share of the clones is absent; for the studies checked, an unresolved V gene accounts for under half, and the remainder has no known explanation. The sample contains about 250,000 clones, approximately 85% of them found a single time. The ten most abundant clones make up 4.5% to 5.5% of the sample. The source material was peripheral blood. Source of these receptors: a man in his fifties with COVID-19, enrolled during active disease.

V usage is TRBV20-1 and J usage is TRBJ1-5; 7 nucleotides match TRBD1. Unmatched junction bases numbered 25, after V lost 3 bases and J lost 5 bases. The CDR3 is 20 residues long. Germline loops: CDR1 DFQATT, CDR2 SNEGSKA (reference sequence). This chain's CDR3 is CSASRHGVLNRGRSYQPQHF. The CDR3, as DNA: TGCAGTGCTAGTCGGCACGGCGTTCTTAACAGGGGACGATCCTATCAGCCCCAGCATTTT.

The chain has TRBV7-9 and TRBJ1-1, with a weak D call TRBD1 (6 bases). In germline, CDR1 is SEHNR, CDR2 FQNEAQ (reference sequence). The CDR3 is made up of 15 amino acids. Trimming cost V 4 bases and J 3 bases, with 15 bases left between them. The CDR3 DNA reads as TGTGCCAGCAGCTCACAGGGACTAGTCGACACTGAAGCTTTCTTT. Translated, it gives CASSSQGLVDTEAFF.

In DNA form, the CDR3 reads TGTGCCAGCAGTCAGGGACAGGTTCAAGGAGCTTTCTTT. Amino acids: CASSQGQVQGAFF. This chain uses TRBV6-5 with TRBJ1-1; 8 positions match TRBD1. The CDR3 consists of 13 residues. Germline trimming cut 5 bases from V and 10 bases from J; bases unmatched to any gene: 9. Per the germline V gene, CDR1 is MNHEY and CDR2 is SVGAGI.

The chain employs TRBV5-1 and TRBJ1-3; D might be TRBD1 (6 bases). V dropped 1 base and J dropped 2 bases, with 16 bases sitting between them. The CDR3 consists of 17 residues. CDR1 SGHRS and CDR2 YFSETQ come from the germline V gene. The CDR3 spells CASSLSAGALAGNTIYF. The DNA for the CDR3 is TGCGCCAGCAGCTTGAGCGCAGGGGCGTTGGCTGGAAACACCATATATTTT.

The chain has TRBV25-1 and TRBJ2-7; 7 nucleotides agree with TRBD1. The CDR3 length is 13 residues. Per the germline V gene, CDR1 is MGHDK and CDR2 is SYGVNS. The trim removed 5 bases at V and 4 bases at J, leaving 5 bases unmatched. Here the CDR3 DNA reads TGTGCCAGCAGTCAAGGGGGCCGTTACGAGCAGTACTTC. Its translation: CASSQGGRYEQYF.

This clone was seen a single time. V and J are TRBV6-5 and TRBJ1-3; D not certain. The CDR3 has 15 amino acids. Germline-derived CDR1 and CDR2 are MNHEY and SVGAGI. Between the trimmed V and J ends, which lost 5 bases and 0 bases, there was a span of 11 bases. CDR3 in amino acids: CASSRTPGSGNTIYF. Written as DNA, the CDR3 is TGTGCCAGCAGTCGTACACCGGGCTCTGGAAACACCATATATTTT.

The chain recombines TRBV6-1 with TRBJ2-7; a weak D match, TRBD2 (5 bases). Trimming removed 2 bases at V and 4 bases at J, with 6 bases between. The length of the CDR3 is 12 residues. Germline CDR1 reads MNHNS; CDR2 reads SASEGT. As DNA, the CDR3 is TGTGCCAGCAGTGAAAAGCGGTACGAGCAGTACTTC. It specifies CASSEKRYEQYF.

The rearrangement uses TRBV19 and TRBJ2-1, with 8 bases lining up with TRBD2. CDR3 length equals 16 residues. Germline V CDR1 and CDR2: LNHDA, SQIVND (reference sequence). Trimming removed 3 bases from V and 9 bases from J; junction bases left unmatched: 13. DNA for the CDR3: TGTGCCAGTAGTATCCAAGCGGGGGACCCGGAGGGTGAGCAGTTCTTC. It codes for CASSIQAGDPEGEQFF.

This rearrangement joins TRBV7-2 to TRBJ2-7; a possible D gene is TRBD1 (6 bases). V was trimmed by 6 bases and J by 3 bases, leaving 12 bases between them. CDR3 length equals 13 residues. Germline loops: CDR1 SGHTA, CDR2 FQGNSA. CDR3 amino acids: CASRRGHNYEQYF. For the CDR3, the DNA is TGTGCCAGCAGGAGGGGACACAACTACGAGCAGTACTTC.